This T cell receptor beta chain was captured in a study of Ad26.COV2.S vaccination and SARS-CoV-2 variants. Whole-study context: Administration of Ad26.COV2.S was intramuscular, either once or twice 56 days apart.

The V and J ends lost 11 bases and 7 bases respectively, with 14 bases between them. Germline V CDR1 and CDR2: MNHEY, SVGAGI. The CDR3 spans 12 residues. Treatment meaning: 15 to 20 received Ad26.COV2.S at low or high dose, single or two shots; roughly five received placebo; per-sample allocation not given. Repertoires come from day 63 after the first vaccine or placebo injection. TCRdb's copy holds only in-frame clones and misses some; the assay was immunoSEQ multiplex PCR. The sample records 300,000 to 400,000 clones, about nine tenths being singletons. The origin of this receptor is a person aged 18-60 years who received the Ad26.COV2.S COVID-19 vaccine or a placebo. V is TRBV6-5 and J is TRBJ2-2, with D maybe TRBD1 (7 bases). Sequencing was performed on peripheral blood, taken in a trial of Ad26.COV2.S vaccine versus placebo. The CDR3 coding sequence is TGTGCCGAGCAGGGGGGTCACGGGGAGCTGTTTTTT. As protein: CAEQGGHGELFF.